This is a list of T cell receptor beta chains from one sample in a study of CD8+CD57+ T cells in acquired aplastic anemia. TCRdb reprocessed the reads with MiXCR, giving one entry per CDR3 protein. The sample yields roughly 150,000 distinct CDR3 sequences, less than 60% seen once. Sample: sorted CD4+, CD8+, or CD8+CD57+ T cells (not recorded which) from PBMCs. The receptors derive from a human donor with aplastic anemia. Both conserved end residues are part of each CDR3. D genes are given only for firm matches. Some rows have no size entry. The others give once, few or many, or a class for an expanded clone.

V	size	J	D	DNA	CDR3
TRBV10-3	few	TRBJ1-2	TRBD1	TGTGCCATCAGCCAGATGGACAGGGACGATCATGGCTACACCTTC	CAISQMDRDDHGYTF
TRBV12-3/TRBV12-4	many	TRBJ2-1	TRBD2	TGTGCCAGCAGTTTACTAGCGGGAGGGCCCCCTGAGCAGTTCTTC	CASSLLAGGPPEQFF
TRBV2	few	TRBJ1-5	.	TGTGCCAGCATCCTGGACAGAGGTAATCAGCCCCAGCATTTT	CASILDRGNQPQHF
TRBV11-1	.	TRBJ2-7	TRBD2	TGTGCCAGCAGCGAATCAGTTAGCGGGGGGTCCTACGAGCAGTACTTC	CASSESVSGGSYEQYF
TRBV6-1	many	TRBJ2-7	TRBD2	TGTGCCAGCAGTGATAGACTAGCGGGAGGGGTTTACGAGCAGTACTTC	CASSDRLAGGVYEQYF
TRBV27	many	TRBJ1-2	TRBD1	TGTGCCAGCGCCATAGGACAGGGTAGCTATGGCTACACCTTC	CASAIGQGSYGYTF
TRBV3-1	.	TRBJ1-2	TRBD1	TGTGCCAGCAGCCTCGGGACAGGCGGTAACTATGGCTACACCTTC	CASSLGTGGNYGYTF
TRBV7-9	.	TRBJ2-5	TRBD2	TGTGCCAGCGGGGGAGCGGGAAAAGGGGAGACCCAGTACTTC	CASGGAGKGETQYF
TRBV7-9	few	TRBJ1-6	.	TGTGCCAGTTGTGGGACGGGAAATTCACCCCTCCACTTT	CASCGTGNSPLHF
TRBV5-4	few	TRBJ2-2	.	TGTGCCAGCAGCCCGGACTCCGCGAACACCGGGGAGCTGTTTTTT	CASSPDSANTGELFF
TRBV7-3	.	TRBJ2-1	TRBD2	TGTGCCAGCGGTTCGGGACTAGCGGGGAACAATGAGCAGTTCTTC	CASGSGLAGNNEQFF
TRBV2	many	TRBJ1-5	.	TGTGCCAGCAGGGAATATAGCGGGCAGCCCCAGCATTTT	CASREYSGQPQHF
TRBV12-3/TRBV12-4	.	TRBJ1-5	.	TGTGCCAGCAGTAGGACGGAACCACCCCAGCATTTT	CASSRTEPPQHF
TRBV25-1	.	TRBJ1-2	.	TGTGCCAGCAGCCCCACCGCCCTCTATGGCTACACCTTC	CASSPTALYGYTF
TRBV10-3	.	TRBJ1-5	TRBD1	TGTGCCATCAGCAGAGGGACAGGGTGGAATCAGCCCCAGCATTTT	CAISRGTGWNQPQHF
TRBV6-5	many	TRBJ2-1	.	TGTGCCAGCAGTTCTGGTGGGACGGGGGTAACGAACAATGAGCAGTTCTTC	CASSSGGTGVTNNEQFF
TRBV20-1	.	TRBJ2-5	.	TGCAGTGCTAGACCTAGCAACCAGGAGACCCAGTACTTC	CSARPSNQETQYF
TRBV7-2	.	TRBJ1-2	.	TGTGCCAGCAGGGAGAAGGGGTATGGCTACACCTTC	CASREKGYGYTF
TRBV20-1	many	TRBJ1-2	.	TGCAGTGCTAGGGTTATAGATAAAGGCTACACCTTC	CSARVIDKGYTF
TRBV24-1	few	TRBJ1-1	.	TGTGCCACCAGTGGTACAGGGAGTGGCACTGAAGCTTTCTTT	CATSGTGSGTEAFF
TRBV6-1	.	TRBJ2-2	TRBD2	TGTGCCAGCAGTCCCCCGGTTAGCGGGAGTTTTCCCGGGGAGCTGTTTTTT	CASSPPVSGSFPGELFF
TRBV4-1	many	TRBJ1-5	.	TGCGCCAGCAGCCAAGACCCTGGGATCAATCAGCCCCAGCATTTT	CASSQDPGINQPQHF
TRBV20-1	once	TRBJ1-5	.	TGCAGTGCGGGGGAGGGGGGAAGCAATCAGCCCCAGCATTTT	CSAGEGGSNQPQHF
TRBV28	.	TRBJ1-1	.	TGTGCCAGCACCCTCAGCCCCAACACTGAAGCTTTCTTT	CASTLSPNTEAFF
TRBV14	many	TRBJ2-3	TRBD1	TGTGCCAGCAGCCCGGGACAGGGGGCAGCAGATACGCAGTATTTT	CASSPGQGAADTQYF
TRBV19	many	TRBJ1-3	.	TGTGCCAGTAGTATGGCGGGGGGAAACTCTGGAAACACCATATATTTT	CASSMAGGNSGNTIYF
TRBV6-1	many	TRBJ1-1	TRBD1	TGTGCCATACAACAGGGGAGGGTGAACACTGAAGCTTTCTTT	CAIQQGRVNTEAFF
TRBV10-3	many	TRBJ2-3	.	TGTGCCATCAGTGAGGCTGGGGCCAGCACAGATACGCAGTATTTT	CAISEAGASTDTQYF
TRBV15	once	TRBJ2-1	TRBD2	TGTGCCACCAGCAGAGATCACGGGAGGGCCTACAATGAGCAGTTCTTC	CATSRDHGRAYNEQFF
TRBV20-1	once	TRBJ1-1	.	TGCAGTGCTAGAGAAAGGGACACTGAAGCTTTCTTT	CSARERDTEAFF
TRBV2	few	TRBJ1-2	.	TGTGCCAGCAGTGGACAGACCAACTATGGCTACACCTTC	CASSGQTNYGYTF
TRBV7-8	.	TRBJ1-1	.	TGTGCCAGCAGCCAAGGTATCACTGAAGCTTTCTTT	CASSQGITEAFF
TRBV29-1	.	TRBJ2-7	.	TGCAGCGTTGAAGATCAGACCAGATCCTACGAGCAGTACTTC	CSVEDQTRSYEQYF
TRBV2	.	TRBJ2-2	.	TGTGCCAGCAGTGGTATAACAGGGAAGAACACCGGGGAGCTGTTTTTT	CASSGITGKNTGELFF
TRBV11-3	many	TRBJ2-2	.	TGTGCCAGCAGCCTCCGAACCGGGGAGCTGTTTTTT	CASSLRTGELFF
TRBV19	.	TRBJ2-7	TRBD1	TGTGCCAGTAGTTGGGGACAGGACTACGAGCAGTACTTC	CASSWGQDYEQYF
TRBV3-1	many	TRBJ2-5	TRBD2	TGTGCCAGCAGCCTCCGGACTAGCGGACAAGAGACCCAGTACTTC	CASSLRTSGQETQYF
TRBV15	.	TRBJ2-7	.	TGTGCCACCAGCAGACGGACAGCCTTCCACGAGCAGTACTTC	CATSRRTAFHEQYF
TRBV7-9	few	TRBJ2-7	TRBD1	TGTGCCAGCAGCTCAAGCTCCACCGGGACAGGGTACTTC	CASSSSSTGTGYF
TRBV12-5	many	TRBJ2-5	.	TGTGCTAGTGGTTTGTCCAGGGGAGAGACCCAGTACTTC	CASGLSRGETQYF
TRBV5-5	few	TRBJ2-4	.	TGTGCCAGCAGTCCCATGCCTAGCGAGGTCATTCAGTACTTC	CASSPMPSEVIQYF
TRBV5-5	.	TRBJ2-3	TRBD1	TGTGCCAGCAGCAGTCGGGACAGGGGGACAGATACGCAGTATTTT	CASSSRDRGTDTQYF
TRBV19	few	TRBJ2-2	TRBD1	TGTGCCAGAAACATGGACAGGGTAAACACCGGGGAGCTGTTTTTT	CARNMDRVNTGELFF
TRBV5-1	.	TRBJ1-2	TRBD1	TGCGCCAGCAGTTCTCCGGGACAGGGCTCGGGCACCTTC	CASSSPGQGSGTF
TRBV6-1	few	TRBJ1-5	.	TGTGCCAGCAGACGGGGAGGGGCAGGGAGTAGCAATCAGCCCCAGCATTTT	CASRRGGAGSSNQPQHF
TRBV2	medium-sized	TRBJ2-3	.	TGTGCCAGCAGTGAAGGTCCAGATACGCAGTATTTT	CASSEGPDTQYF
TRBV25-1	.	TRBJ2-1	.	TGTGCCAGCAGTGAATGGGGCGGGACCCCGGTAGACTACAATGAGCAGTTCTTC	CASSEWGGTPVDYNEQFF
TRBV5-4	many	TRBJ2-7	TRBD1	TGTGCCAGCAGCAGGGGGACAGGCCCCTACGAGCAGTACTTC	CASSRGTGPYEQYF
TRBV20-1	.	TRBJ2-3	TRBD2	TGCAGTGCAAGGACTAGCGGGATAGTCGGCGAGCAGTATTTT	CSARTSGIVGEQYF
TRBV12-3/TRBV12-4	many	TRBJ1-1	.	TGTGCCAGCAGTTTCTTGAGGACGAACACTGAAGCTTTCTTT	CASSFLRTNTEAFF
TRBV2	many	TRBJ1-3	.	TGTGCCAGCAGCTTCTCAACCGGGGCTCAAGGAAACACCATATATTTT	CASSFSTGAQGNTIYF
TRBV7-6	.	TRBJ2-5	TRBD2	TGTGCCAGCAGCCTCCGACTAGCTGGGACCCAGTACTTC	CASSLRLAGTQYF
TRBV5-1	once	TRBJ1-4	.	TGCGCCAGCAGGCGTACTTTGGGGGATGGAAAACTGTTTTTT	CASRRTLGDGKLFF
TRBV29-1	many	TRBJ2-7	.	TGCAGCGTTGAAGTTCCGAGCAACGAGCAGTACTTC	CSVEVPSNEQYF
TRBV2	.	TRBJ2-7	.	TGTGCCAGCAACCTGGATGTCTACGAGCAGTACTTC	CASNLDVYEQYF
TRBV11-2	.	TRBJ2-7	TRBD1	TGTGCCAGCAGCTTGTGGGACAGTAAAACCTACGAGCAGTACTTC	CASSLWDSKTYEQYF
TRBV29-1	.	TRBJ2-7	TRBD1	TGCAGCGTTGAGACAGGGGGCGCTTACGAGCAGTACTTC	CSVETGGAYEQYF
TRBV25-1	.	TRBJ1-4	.	TGTGCCAGCAGTGAAAATGAAAAACTGTTTTTT	CASSENEKLFF
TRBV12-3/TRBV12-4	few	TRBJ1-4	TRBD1	TGTGCCAGCAGTAAATACCTGACAGGGTCAGGTGAAAAACTGTTTTTT	CASSKYLTGSGEKLFF
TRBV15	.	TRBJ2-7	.	TGTGCCACCAGCAGAGGTCCCTCCTACGAGCAGTACTTC	CATSRGPSYEQYF